This TCR beta chain was profiled in a study of cytomegalovirus exposure and HLA in healthy donors. Overall study results and limits: After further analysis at a later stage, 15,000 to 20,000 TCR beta sequences were associated with HLA alleles at 0.05 false discovery rate. Most TCRs appeared rarely, but some public TCRs recurred in many donors.

This PCR relied on a set of 60 Vbeta primers and 13 Jbeta primers. Sequencing used immunoSEQ multiplex PCR; TCRdb keeps in-frame clones, though not all of them. This table has 100,000 to 150,000 clones, 76% appearing once. Details on this clone: Its antigen is currently unknown.

V gave up 2 bases and J gave up 4 bases, with 9 bases separating them. The germline CDR1 and CDR2 sequences are SGDLS and YYNGEE. The CDR3 is 13 amino acids. The genes are TRBV9 and TRBJ1-2, with TRBD1 as a possible D gene (5 bases). Source material: PBMCs. The receptor was isolated from a man between 50 and 59 years old in good health and CMV-seronegative. CDR3 coding DNA: TGTGCCAGCAGCGTGGGGCAAAGCTATGGCTACACCTTC. Amino acids: CASSVGQSYGYTF.